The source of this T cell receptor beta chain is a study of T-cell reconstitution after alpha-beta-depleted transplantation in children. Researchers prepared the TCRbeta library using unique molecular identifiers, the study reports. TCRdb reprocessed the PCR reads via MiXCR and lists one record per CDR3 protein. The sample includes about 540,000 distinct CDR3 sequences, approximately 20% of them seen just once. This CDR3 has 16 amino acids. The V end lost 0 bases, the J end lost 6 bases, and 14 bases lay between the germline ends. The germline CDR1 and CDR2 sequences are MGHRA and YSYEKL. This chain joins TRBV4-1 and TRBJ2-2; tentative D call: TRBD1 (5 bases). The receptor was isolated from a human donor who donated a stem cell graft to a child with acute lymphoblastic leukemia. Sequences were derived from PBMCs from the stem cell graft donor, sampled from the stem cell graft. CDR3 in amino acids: CASSQEGAPGAGELFF. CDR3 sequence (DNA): TGCGCCAGCAGCCAAGAAGGGGCGCCGGGTGCCGGGGAGCTGTTTTTT.